The clone carrying this T cell receptor (beta chain) is judged medium-sized. This record belongs to a study of early T cells in non-severe SARS-CoV-2 infection. Turning to the study itself: The study sequenced bulk RNA from unsorted whole blood, with chains unpaired.

Trimming shortened V by 4 bases and J by 0 bases, and 6 bases separated the two germline ends. The CDR3 length is 13 residues. CDR1 is DFQATT and CDR2 is SNEGSKA in the germline V gene (reference sequence). TCRdb passed the 5' RACE reads through MiXCR, listing each CDR3 protein once. Among around 30,000 distinct CDR3 sequences, around 6% were seen once, and the ten largest hold roughly 7.1%. The material sequenced was whole blood. The clonotype was recovered from an adult who was a healthcare worker with PCR-confirmed SARS-CoV-2 infection or an uninfected control (not recorded which). The chain is built from TRBV20-1 and TRBJ1-4, with unresolved D. CDR3: CSAKRTTNEKLFF. CDR3 nucleotides: TGCAGTGCTAAACGGACAACTAATGAAAAACTGTTTTTT.